Listed below are T cell receptor beta chains from one sample, sequenced in a study of blood T cell repertoires in COVID-19. Libraries were prepared by immunoSEQ multiplex PCR; TCRdb keeps only in-frame clonotypes and omits some of them. There are hundreds of thousands of clones in the sample; roughly 89% occur only once, and 1.7% lies in the top ten. The specimen sequenced was PBMCs or T cells enriched from blood (not recorded which). The source of these receptors is a woman aged 18-29 years with acute COVID-19. The CDR3 runs from the conserved cysteine through the conserved F or W. The order of the fields is CDR3 protein, CDR3 DNA, J gene, D gene, V gene, clone size. The D gene is left open where the match is weak. Clone sizes are given selectively: once, few, many, or a class where the clone is expanded.

CDR3aa: CSASSRDREKAFF; CDR3nt: TGCAGTGCTAGTTCCCGGGATCGAGAAAAAGCTTTCTTT; j_gene: TRBJ1-1; d_gene: .; v_gene: TRBV20-1; abundance: .
CDR3aa: CASREGQGTEKLFF; CDR3nt: TGTGCCAGCAGGGAGGGACAGGGGACTGAAAAACTGTTTTTT; j_gene: TRBJ1-4; d_gene: TRBD1; v_gene: TRBV6-5; abundance: .
CDR3aa: CAISGQGADEQFF; CDR3nt: TGTGCCATCAGTGGTCAGGGGGCGGATGAGCAGTTCTTC; j_gene: TRBJ2-1; d_gene: TRBD1; v_gene: TRBV10-3; abundance: once
CDR3aa: CASSAGGDYGYTF; CDR3nt: TGTGCCAGCAGCGCAGGGGGCGACTATGGCTACACCTTC; j_gene: TRBJ1-2; d_gene: TRBD1; v_gene: TRBV7-9; abundance: .
CDR3aa: CASSHTGNTEAFF; CDR3nt: TGTGCCAGCAGCCATACAGGGAACACTGAAGCTTTCTTT; j_gene: TRBJ1-1; d_gene: .; v_gene: TRBV3-1/TRBV3-2; abundance: .
CDR3aa: CASRRVDRAGLTEAFF; CDR3nt: TGTGCCAGCAGGCGAGTCGACAGGGCAGGTCTCACTGAAGCTTTCTTT; j_gene: TRBJ1-1; d_gene: TRBD1; v_gene: TRBV7-9; abundance: .
CDR3aa: CASSIRLQETQYF; CDR3nt: TGTGCCAGTAGTATACGGTTACAGGAGACCCAGTACTTC; j_gene: TRBJ2-5; d_gene: .; v_gene: TRBV19; abundance: .
CDR3aa: CASSSPTGRTGNTIYF; CDR3nt: TGTGCCAGCAGTTCCCCGACAGGGAGAACTGGAAACACCATATATTTT; j_gene: TRBJ1-3; d_gene: TRBD1; v_gene: TRBV28; abundance: .
CDR3aa: CASSTNSREEQFF; CDR3nt: TGTGCCAGCAGCACCAACTCTCGGGAGGAGCAGTTCTTC; j_gene: TRBJ2-1; d_gene: .; v_gene: TRBV11-2; abundance: .
CDR3aa: CTSSQLCNGSGRPKARSSYNEQFF; CDR3nt: TGCACCAGCAGCCAATTATGCAACGGGAGCGGGAGGCCCAAGGCCCGTAGCTCCTACAATGAGCAGTTCTTC; j_gene: TRBJ2-1; d_gene: .; v_gene: TRBV1; abundance: .
CDR3aa: CAISESRGYTEAFF; CDR3nt: TGTGCCATCAGTGAGTCTCGGGGTTACACTGAAGCTTTCTTT; j_gene: TRBJ1-1; d_gene: .; v_gene: TRBV10-3; abundance: once
CDR3aa: CASSPGVNGELFF; CDR3nt: TGTGCCAGCAGCCCGGGAGTGAATGGGGAGCTGTTTTTT; j_gene: TRBJ2-2; d_gene: .; v_gene: TRBV9; abundance: .
CDR3aa: CAWRGISGSWSDTQYF; CDR3nt: TGTGCCTGGAGGGGGATTAGCGGGAGTTGGTCAGATACGCAGTATTTT; j_gene: TRBJ2-3; d_gene: TRBD2; v_gene: TRBV30; abundance: .
CDR3aa: CASSSRSGGTDTQYF; CDR3nt: TGTGCCAGCAGTTCTCGATCAGGGGGCACAGATACGCAGTATTTT; j_gene: TRBJ2-3; d_gene: .; v_gene: TRBV6-5; abundance: .
CDR3aa: CAWTEGYSNQPQHF; CDR3nt: TGTGCCTGGACGGAGGGATATAGCAATCAGCCCCAGCATTTT; j_gene: TRBJ1-5; d_gene: .; v_gene: TRBV30; abundance: once
CDR3aa: CASSLDKSDQPQHF; CDR3nt: TGTGCCAGCAGCTTGGACAAATCAGATCAGCCCCAGCATTTT; j_gene: TRBJ1-5; d_gene: .; v_gene: TRBV5-5; abundance: .
CDR3aa: CASRRDTGELFF; CDR3nt: TGTGCCAGCAGACGGGACACCGGGGAGCTGTTTTTT; j_gene: TRBJ2-2; d_gene: .; v_gene: TRBV2; abundance: .
CDR3aa: CAWSVFGVGTGELFF; CDR3nt: TGTGCCTGGAGTGTCTTCGGGGTGGGCACCGGGGAGCTGTTTTTT; j_gene: TRBJ2-2; d_gene: .; v_gene: TRBV30; abundance: .
CDR3aa: CASRGQGGTEAFF; CDR3nt: TGTGCCAGCAGGGGGCAGGGGGGCACTGAAGCTTTCTTT; j_gene: TRBJ1-1; d_gene: TRBD1; v_gene: TRBV9; abundance: .
CDR3aa: CASSLTGKSVDTQYF; CDR3nt: TGTGCCAGCAGCTTAACCGGGAAATCGGTAGATACGCAGTATTTT; j_gene: TRBJ2-3; d_gene: .; v_gene: TRBV7-2; abundance: .
CDR3aa: CASSQGTFWTQYF; CDR3nt: TGTGCCAGCAGCCAAGGGACATTTTGGACCCAGTACTTC; j_gene: TRBJ2-5; d_gene: .; v_gene: TRBV14; abundance: .
CDR3aa: CASSIDKHTGILGPQHF; CDR3nt: TGTGCCAGTAGTATAGACAAACACACAGGGATTTTGGGTCCCCAGCATTTT; j_gene: TRBJ1-5; d_gene: .; v_gene: TRBV19; abundance: .
CDR3aa: CASSSVYTDTQYF; CDR3nt: TGTGCCAGCAGCTCGGTCTACACAGATACGCAGTATTTT; j_gene: TRBJ2-3; d_gene: .; v_gene: TRBV7-2; abundance: .
CDR3aa: CASSLVGGQLNTEAFF; CDR3nt: TGTGCCAGCAGCTTAGTAGGAGGACAGCTGAACACTGAAGCTTTCTTT; j_gene: TRBJ1-1; d_gene: .; v_gene: TRBV7-8; abundance: .
CDR3aa: CAWGQGSYEQYF; CDR3nt: TGTGCCTGGGGACAGGGGAGCTACGAGCAGTACTTC; j_gene: TRBJ2-7; d_gene: TRBD1; v_gene: TRBV30; abundance: .
CDR3aa: CAIRPGLAGGPSYNEQFF; CDR3nt: TGTGCCATCAGGCCGGGACTAGCGGGAGGGCCCTCCTACAATGAGCAGTTCTTC; j_gene: TRBJ2-1; d_gene: TRBD2; v_gene: TRBV28; abundance: .
CDR3aa: CASRSDRVNEQFF; CDR3nt: TGTGCCAGCAGATCGGACAGGGTCAATGAGCAGTTCTTC; j_gene: TRBJ2-1; d_gene: TRBD1; v_gene: TRBV2; abundance: .